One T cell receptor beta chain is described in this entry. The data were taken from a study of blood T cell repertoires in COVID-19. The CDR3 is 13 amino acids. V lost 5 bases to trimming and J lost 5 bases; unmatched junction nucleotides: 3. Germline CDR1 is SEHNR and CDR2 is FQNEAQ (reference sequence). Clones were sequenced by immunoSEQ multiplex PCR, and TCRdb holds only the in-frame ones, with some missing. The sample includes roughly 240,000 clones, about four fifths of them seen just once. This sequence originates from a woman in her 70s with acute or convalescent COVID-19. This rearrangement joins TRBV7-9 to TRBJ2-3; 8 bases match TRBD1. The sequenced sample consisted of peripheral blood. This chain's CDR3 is CASSRTGIDTQYF. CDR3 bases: TGTGCCAGCAGCCGGACAGGGATAGATACGCAGTATTTT.